This paragraph covers one T cell receptor (beta chain) sequence. The data derive from a study of blood T cell repertoires in COVID-19. Study summary: Researchers got acute and convalescent COVID-19 samples from the United States, Italy and Spain. The cDNA or gDNA used as material had been derived from T cells, B-cell-depleted T cells, or PBMCs.

V lost 2 bases to trimming and J lost 0 bases, with 8 bases between them. The CDR3 is made up of 15 amino acids. CDR1 and CDR2 from the germline V gene are SGHAT and FQNNGV. As processed by the authors: Cell counts per sample came from amplifying reference gene primers. Assay used: immunoSEQ multiplex PCR; TCRdb lists only in-frame clones, some missing. V and J calls and clone size are as listed in that table; D and trimming were resolved from the DNA. The data contain over 100,000 clones, over 75% of them singletons. This clonotype was sampled from a man aged 55 to 70 with active or convalescent COVID-19. V and J are TRBV11-2 and TRBJ2-1, with a weak D call TRBD1 (6 bases). Sequencing used peripheral blood. The CDR3 here is CASSLQGTSYNEQFF. The CDR3 DNA sequence: TGTGCCAGCAGCTTACAGGGGACCTCCTACAATGAGCAGTTCTTC.